The next 29 T cell receptor beta chains were all read from a single sample in a study of CD8 T cells in ankylosing spondylitis. One entry per CDR3 protein results from TCRdb running MiXCR on the 5' RACE reads. This table has 200,000 to 300,000 distinct CDR3 sequences, about 30% appearing once. The sequencing input was blood, either unsorted or a sorted T cell fraction (not recorded which). The receptors derive from a male donor with ankylosing spondylitis or in good health (not recorded which).

This sequence joins TRBV7-2 and TRBJ2-5; perhaps TRBD2 as D (6 bases). The germline gives CDR1 SGHTA, CDR2 FQGNSA. V lost 5 bases and J lost 5, with 18 bases in between. The CDR3 spans 15 residues. Written as DNA, the CDR3 is TGTGCCAGCAGCCGCCCTGGGGCAGGGAGGGAGACCCAGTACTTC. Residues: CASSRPGAGRETQYF.

The chain employs TRBV5-1 and TRBJ2-5; 7 bases agree with TRBD1. V was pared by 3 bases and J by 1 base, with 3 bases of the junction left unmatched. The CDR3 contains 14 residues. Per germline, CDR1 SGHRS and CDR2 YFSETQ. CDR3 sequence (DNA): TGCGCCAGCAGCTACGACAGGGCCCAAGAGACCCAGTACTTC. It translates to CASSYDRAQETQYF.

This clonotype was picked up a small number of times. This chain uses TRBV6-1 with TRBJ2-7; D could derive from TRBD1 or TRBD2 (5 bases each). The length of the CDR3 is 15 residues. Per the germline V gene, CDR1 is MNHNS and CDR2 is SASEGT. V was pared by 5 bases and J by 0 bases, with 14 bases between. CDR3 amino acids: CASSLGTSSSYEQYF. CDR3 nucleotides: TGTGCCAGCAGTCTAGGGACGTCCAGCTCCTACGAGCAGTACTTC.

The chain recombines TRBV12-3 or TRBV12-4 with TRBJ2-1, with D perhaps matching TRBD1 or TRBD2 (5 bases each). This CDR3 has 13 amino acids. The V gene lost 4 bases and the J gene lost 10 bases, with 14 bases spanning the gap. The CDR3 nucleotides are TGTGCCAGCAGTTCCTCGGGGACCACCGAGCAGTTCTTC. It yields the protein CASSSSGTTEQFF.

This clonotype was detected only once. J is TRBJ2-3 and V is TRBV29-1; TRBD2 might be the D (5 bases). The V end lost 7 bases, the J end lost 0 bases, and 8 bases lay between the germline ends. The CDR3 is made up of 12 amino acids. CDR1 and CDR2 from the germline V gene are SQVTM and ANQGSEA. The CDR3 loop is CSDSVSTDTQYF. CDR3 coding DNA: TGCAGCGATAGCGTTAGCACAGATACGCAGTATTTT.

The chain employs TRBV6-5 and TRBJ2-5, with 8 bases fitting TRBD1. Germline CDR1 is MNHEY and CDR2 is SVGAGI. Trimming removed 4 bases from V and 2 bases from J; junction bases left unmatched: 6. The CDR3 sequence is 15 residues long. This CDR3 reads CASSSGQVKQETQYF. The CDR3 coding sequence is TGTGCCAGCAGTTCGGGACAGGTGAAACAAGAGACCCAGTACTTC.

This chain connects TRBV7-2 to TRBJ2-3; 7 bases are a match to TRBD2. J was trimmed by 1 base and V by 2 bases; bases with no gene match: 3. Germline lookup yields CDR1 SGHTA and CDR2 FQGNSA. The CDR3 is 15 amino acids. CDR3 amino acids: CASSLSAGGTDTQYF. The CDR3 DNA reads as TGTGCCAGCAGCTTATCGGCGGGAGGCACAGATACGCAGTATTTT.

The chain carries TRBV29-1 and TRBJ2-5; no definite D call. The CDR3 length is 13 residues. CDR1 is SQVTM and CDR2 is ANQGSEA in the germline V gene. The V end lost 4 bases, the J end lost 0 bases, and 9 bases lay between the germline ends. The CDR3 region has the DNA TGCAGCGTTGTAGGAAACTACCAAGAGACCCAGTACTTC. Residues: CSVVGNYQETQYF.

This clonotype turned up a few times. The gene calls are TRBV20-1 and TRBJ2-7; D remains unclear. This CDR3 has 12 amino acids. Germline lookup yields CDR1 DFQATT and CDR2 SNEGSKA (reference sequence). Trimming shortened V by 7 bases and J by 3 bases, and 13 bases separated the two germline ends. The CDR3 reads CSGLVALYEQYF. In DNA, the CDR3 is TGCAGTGGGTTGGTAGCACTCTACGAGCAGTACTTC.

The chain joins TRBV12-3 or TRBV12-4 to TRBJ1-1; a weak D match, TRBD1 (5 bases). This CDR3 has 14 amino acids. Trimming pared 4 bases from V and 4 bases from J, leaving 13 bases between. This chain's CDR3 is CASSYEGGGTEAFF. CDR3 coding DNA: TGTGCCAGCAGTTATGAAGGTGGGGGCACTGAAGCTTTCTTT.

J is TRBJ2-1 and V is TRBV29-1, with TRBD1 matching over 7 bases. Germline CDR1 reads SQVTM; CDR2 reads ANQGSEA. With V trimmed by 3 bases and J by 6 bases, 17 bases remained unmatched. This CDR3 is built from 17 residues. The CDR3 DNA follows: TGCAGCGTTGAGGGGTTTTGGGGGACAGCCCTTGGCAATGAGCAGTTCTTC. This translates into CSVEGFWGTALGNEQFF.

This clonotype was observed once. This chain connects TRBV7-9 to TRBJ2-3; D is undetermined. CDR1 and CDR2 from the germline V gene are SEHNR and FQNEAQ (reference sequence). V was pared by 5 bases and J by 2 bases, with 11 bases between. The CDR3 spans 14 residues. CDR3 residues: CASSRDQHTDTQYF. The CDR3 DNA is TGTGCCAGCAGCCGCGACCAGCACACAGATACGCAGTATTTT.

This clonotype was seen a few times. This chain connects TRBV15 to TRBJ2-7; 7 bases fit TRBD1. Trimming at V came to 2 bases and at J to 4 bases, leaving 8 bases not matched to a gene. The CDR3 runs 15 residues. Germline lookup yields CDR1 LNHNV and CDR2 YYDKDF (reference sequence). Here the CDR3 reads CATSRMGSGGYEQYF. Written as DNA, the CDR3 is TGTGCCACCAGCAGAATGGGATCAGGGGGATACGAGCAGTACTTC.

The chain recombines TRBV20-1 with TRBJ2-1; maybe TRBD2 (5 bases). CDR1 is DFQATT, CDR2 SNEGSKA, per germline (reference sequence). The V gene lost 2 bases and the J gene lost 5 bases, with 10 bases spanning the gap. The length of the CDR3 is 13 residues. The CDR3 protein is CSARSGVDNEQFF. The CDR3 region has the DNA TGCAGTGCTAGATCCGGGGTTGACAATGAGCAGTTCTTC.

This clonotype was observed at least ten times. The chain couples TRBV29-1 to TRBJ2-7, with D unclear. Germline V gene sequence: CDR1 SQVTM, CDR2 ANQGSEA. V was trimmed by 4 bases and J by 3 bases, leaving 16 bases between them. CDR3 length equals 14 residues. CDR3 sequence reads: CSVGTAAVRYEQYF. CDR3 DNA: TGCAGCGTTGGTACGGCCGCGGTTCGCTACGAGCAGTACTTC.

This sequence joins TRBV20-1 and TRBJ2-7; D not certain. Trimming pared 0 bases from V and 3 bases from J, leaving 9 bases between. CDR3 length: 13 amino acids. The germline V gene encodes CDR1 DFQATT and CDR2 SNEGSKA (reference sequence). CDR3 sequence: CSARDAQVYEQYF. In nucleotides, the CDR3 is TGCAGTGCTAGAGACGCGCAAGTCTACGAGCAGTACTTC.

CDR3 sequence: CASTPTGLYEQYF. The CDR3 DNA reads TGTGCCAGCACCCCGACAGGCCTCTACGAGCAGTACTTC. This chain uses TRBV28 with TRBJ2-7, with D maybe TRBD1 (6 bases). Trimming stripped 7 bases from V and 3 bases from J, with 13 bases between. The CDR3 runs to 13 residues. Germline V gene lookup returns CDR1 MDHEN and CDR2 SYDVKM. Full variable domain (outside the CDR3, taken from reference TRBV28 and TRBJ2-7): DVKVTQSSRYLVKRTGEKVFLECVQDMDHENMFWYRQDPGLGLRLIYFSYDVKMKEKGDIPEGYSVSREKKERFSLILESASTNQTSMYLCASTPTGLYEQYFGPGTRLTVT.

CDR3 residues: CASRKAGWGSTGVDEQFF. The DNA of the CDR3 is TGTGCCAGCAGAAAAGCGGGGTGGGGTTCTACAGGGGTCGATGAGCAGTTCTTC. The chain uses TRBV6-1 and TRBJ2-1; D may match TRBD1 or TRBD2 (7 bases each). CDR1 and CDR2 (germline): MNHNS, SASEGT. Trimming removed 6 bases from V and 8 bases from J, with 29 bases in between. The CDR3 runs 18 residues.

There are a few counts of this clonotype. The chain employs TRBV29-1 and TRBJ2-5; 8 bases map to TRBD1. The length of the CDR3 is 14 residues. The junction had 8 bases not matched to a gene; V was cut back by 4 bases and J by 4 bases. The V gene's germline CDR1 is SQVTM and CDR2 ANQGSEA. The CDR3 nucleotides read TGCAGCGTTGCCCCGGACAGGGTGAGAGAGACCCAGTACTTC. Translating gives CSVAPDRVRETQYF.

This clonotype has just a few counts. The chain is built from TRBV20-1 and TRBJ2-7; no definite D call. Germline V gives CDR1 DFQATT, CDR2 SNEGSKA (reference sequence). The V end was cut by 4 bases, the J end by 3 bases, with 10 bases between. This CDR3 is 12 amino acids long. The CDR3, as DNA: TGCAGTGCTATTGCGCAGAGCTACGAGCAGTACTTC. It yields the protein CSAIAQSYEQYF.

This clonotype has a handful of counts. This chain links TRBV7-6 with TRBJ2-1; possible D gene TRBD1, 6 bases. V was cut by 3 bases and J by 8 bases, with 8 bases left in between. Germline V gives CDR1 SGHVS, CDR2 FNYEAQ. The CDR3 contains 12 residues. CDR3 amino acids: CASSFTGYEQFF. The CDR3 DNA reads TGTGCCAGCAGCTTCACAGGGTATGAGCAGTTCTTC.

In its sample, this clonotype was seen a few times. This chain uses TRBV20-1 with TRBJ2-7; D is unclear. Per germline, CDR1 DFQATT and CDR2 SNEGSKA (reference sequence). Deletions cut 2 bases from V and 6 bases from J, with 17 bases between. The CDR3 covers 14 residues. CDR3 sequence reads: CSARLLWAESEQYF. CDR3 coding DNA: TGCAGTGCTAGATTATTGTGGGCGGAGAGCGAGCAGTACTTC.

This clonotype was recorded a few times. The chain is built from TRBV9 and TRBJ1-5, with D possibly matching TRBD1 (5 bases). Germline CDR1 is SGDLS and CDR2 is YYNGEE. The CDR3 is 15 amino acids. Trimming shortened V by 4 bases and J by 5 bases, and 16 bases separated the two germline ends. This CDR3 reads CASSRTDSSHQPQHF. The CDR3 DNA sequence: TGTGCCAGCAGCCGGACTGACAGTTCCCATCAGCCCCAGCATTTT.

This clonotype was counted only a few times. J is TRBJ2-1 and V is TRBV12-3 or TRBV12-4, with 9 positions matching TRBD2. The CDR3 totals 16 residues. J lost 2 bases, V lost 8 bases, and 10 bases had no gene match. CDR3 residues: CASGDALAGAYNEQFF. For the CDR3, the DNA is TGTGCCAGCGGAGACGCCTTAGCGGGGGCCTACAATGAGCAGTTCTTC.

V and J are TRBV20-1 and TRBJ2-3; the D gene is possibly TRBD2 (6 bases). This CDR3 has 16 residues. V shed 0 bases and J shed 3 bases, with 16 bases lying between them. Germline loops: CDR1 DFQATT, CDR2 SNEGSKA (reference sequence). This chain's CDR3 is CSARDLFGGETDTQYF. The CDR3 DNA follows: TGCAGTGCTAGAGATCTATTTGGAGGGGAAACAGATACGCAGTATTTT.

The V call is TRBV20-1, the J call TRBJ2-3, with a possible D match to TRBD2 (6 bases). Germline V lookup: CDR1 DFQATT, CDR2 SNEGSKA (reference sequence). CDR3 length: 13 amino acids. The CDR3 spells CSVLLRGTDTQYF. CDR3 DNA sequence: TGCAGCGTCCTTCTCCGGGGGACAGATACGCAGTATTTT.

V and J are TRBV20-1 and TRBJ2-3, with D unclear. V gave up 2 bases and J gave up 0 bases, with 0 bases separating them. The length of the CDR3 is 11 residues. Germline loops: CDR1 DFQATT, CDR2 SNEGSKA (reference sequence). CDR3 nucleotide sequence: TGCAGTGCTAGAAGCACAGATACGCAGTATTTT. Amino acid sequence: CSARSTDTQYF.

The chain couples TRBV15 to TRBJ2-3; maybe TRBD2 (5 bases). The V end lost 5 bases, the J end lost 1 base, and 16 bases lay between the germline ends. Germline V gives CDR1 LNHNV, CDR2 YYDKDF (reference sequence). CDR3 length: 16 amino acids. CDR3 region: CATSPLDLGGTDTQYF. CDR3 coding DNA: TGTGCCACCAGCCCACTGGACCTCGGGGGCACAGATACGCAGTATTTT.

V gene TRBV15 combines with J gene TRBJ1-1; D is possibly TRBD1 (5 bases). Germline CDR1 LNHNV, CDR2 YYDKDF (reference sequence). Trimming removed 5 bases from V and 8 bases from J, with 12 bases in between. The CDR3 contains 12 residues. CDR3 amino acids: CATSRGSGEAFF. DNA for the CDR3: TGTGCCACCAGCCGGGGGAGTGGGGAAGCTTTCTTT.